Listed below are T cell receptor beta chains from one sample, sequenced in a study of T cells in localized non-small cell lung cancer. The assay was immunoSEQ multiplex PCR, and TCRdb's table has in-frame clones only and misses some. The sample comprises tens of thousands of clones, around 85% of which are singletons, and under 8.5% rests with the top ten. The material sequenced was peripheral blood, taken before any cancer treatment. Receptors were obtained from a woman aged 40 to 75 with stage I lung adenocarcinoma. CDR3s include the opening cysteine and the closing phenylalanine or tryptophan. The D gene is left open where the match is weak. Size tells how often a clone was seen (once, few, many) or the class of an expanded clone, and some rows leave it out.

CDR3 protein: CASRGRSTDTQYF
CDR3 DNA: TGCGCCAGCAGAGGCAGGAGCACAGATACGCAGTATTTT
J gene: TRBJ2-3
D gene: .
V gene: TRBV10-2
clone size: .

CDR3 protein: CASNTGPLYANTGELFF
CDR3 DNA: TGTGCCAGCAACACGGGACCCCTATACGCTAACACCGGGGAGCTGTTTTTT
J gene: TRBJ2-2
D gene: .
V gene: TRBV5-6
clone size: .

CDR3 protein: CASSLAGGTDTQYF
CDR3 DNA: TGTGCCAGCAGCTTAGCCGGGGGCACAGATACGCAGTATTTT
J gene: TRBJ2-3
D gene: .
V gene: TRBV11-2
clone size: .

CDR3 protein: CASSPRLAYEQYF
CDR3 DNA: TGTGCCAGCAGTCCCAGGTTGGCCTACGAGCAGTACTTC
J gene: TRBJ2-7
D gene: .
V gene: TRBV27
clone size: .

CDR3 protein: CASSHDRGANQPQHF
CDR3 DNA: TGTGCCAGCAGTCACGACAGGGGGGCCAATCAGCCCCAGCATTTT
J gene: TRBJ1-5
D gene: TRBD1
V gene: TRBV6-5
clone size: .

CDR3 protein: CASSFRTGRYEQYF
CDR3 DNA: TGTGCCAGCAGCTTCCGGACAGGGAGGTACGAGCAGTACTTC
J gene: TRBJ2-7
D gene: TRBD1
V gene: TRBV5-4
clone size: .

CDR3 protein: CASSGSATAEQYF
CDR3 DNA: TGCGCCAGCAGTGGGTCTGCGACAGCCGAGCAGTACTTC
J gene: TRBJ2-7
D gene: .
V gene: TRBV10-1
clone size: .

CDR3 protein: CASSGTGRSGNTIYF
CDR3 DNA: TGTGCCAGCTCAGGGACAGGCCGCTCTGGAAACACCATATATTTT
J gene: TRBJ1-3
D gene: TRBD1
V gene: TRBV18
clone size: .

CDR3 protein: CASIKTGLNTEAFF
CDR3 DNA: TGTGCCAGCATCAAGACAGGTCTGAACACTGAAGCTTTCTTT
J gene: TRBJ1-1
D gene: .
V gene: TRBV6-5
clone size: .

CDR3 protein: CASSSSGNTEAFF
CDR3 DNA: TGTGCCAGCAGCTCTTCGGGGAACACTGAAGCTTTCTTT
J gene: TRBJ1-1
D gene: .
V gene: TRBV7-9
clone size: .

CDR3 protein: CASSIGGAGGAEQFF
CDR3 DNA: TGTGCCAGTAGTATTGGGGGGGCCGGGGGAGCTGAGCAGTTCTTC
J gene: TRBJ2-1
D gene: .
V gene: TRBV19
clone size: .

CDR3 protein: CASSLTRGNTEAFF
CDR3 DNA: TGTGCCAGCAGCTTAACCAGGGGAAACACTGAAGCTTTCTTT
J gene: TRBJ1-1
D gene: .
V gene: TRBV11-1
clone size: .

CDR3 protein: CASSPDRGGYTF
CDR3 DNA: TGTGCCAGCAGCCCGGACAGGGGTGGCTACACCTTC
J gene: TRBJ1-2
D gene: TRBD1
V gene: TRBV5-4
clone size: .

CDR3 protein: CASTGTGVASEAFF
CDR3 DNA: TGTGCCAGCACCGGGACCGGGGTGGCGTCTGAAGCTTTCTTT
J gene: TRBJ1-1
D gene: .
V gene: TRBV6-5
clone size: .

CDR3 protein: CASSPRDRSYEQYF
CDR3 DNA: TGCGCCAGCAGCCCGCGGGACAGATCTTACGAGCAGTACTTC
J gene: TRBJ2-7
D gene: .
V gene: TRBV4-1
clone size: .

CDR3 protein: CASRNPGYPQHF
CDR3 DNA: TGTGCCAGCCGCAATCCGGGGTATCCCCAGCATTTT
J gene: TRBJ1-5
D gene: .
V gene: TRBV6-5
clone size: few

CDR3 protein: CASSIGGETQYF
CDR3 DNA: TGTGCCAGTAGTATAGGGGGAGAGACCCAGTACTTC
J gene: TRBJ2-5
D gene: .
V gene: TRBV19
clone size: .

CDR3 protein: CASSPGPSNEQYF
CDR3 DNA: TGTGCCAGCAGCCCGGGTCCCTCGAACGAGCAGTACTTC
J gene: TRBJ2-7
D gene: .
V gene: TRBV5-4
clone size: once

CDR3 protein: CASSLATSGGETQYF
CDR3 DNA: TGTGCCAGCAGCTTGGCTACTAGCGGGGGTGAGACCCAGTACTTC
J gene: TRBJ2-5
D gene: TRBD2
V gene: TRBV5-4
clone size: .

CDR3 protein: CASSSQGPGNSPLHF
CDR3 DNA: TGTGCCAGCAGCTCACAGGGGCCGGGCAATTCACCCCTCCACTTT
J gene: TRBJ1-6
D gene: TRBD1
V gene: TRBV7-2
clone size: few

CDR3 protein: CASRVQGGHYGYTF
CDR3 DNA: TGTGCCAGCCGCGTGCAGGGCGGGCACTATGGCTACACCTTC
J gene: TRBJ1-2
D gene: .
V gene: TRBV5-6
clone size: .

CDR3 protein: CASSPLGGGNEKLFF
CDR3 DNA: TGTGCCAGCAGCCCCCTGGGCGGAGGCAATGAAAAACTGTTTTTT
J gene: TRBJ1-4
D gene: .
V gene: TRBV11-2
clone size: .

CDR3 protein: CASSRLTGGPYNEQFF
CDR3 DNA: TGTGCCAGCAGTAGACTAACGGGGGGGCCCTACAATGAGCAGTTCTTC
J gene: TRBJ2-1
D gene: TRBD2
V gene: TRBV2
clone size: .

CDR3 protein: CASSHDRGNEQFF
CDR3 DNA: TGTGCCAGCTCACACGACAGGGGGAATGAGCAGTTCTTC
J gene: TRBJ2-1
D gene: TRBD1
V gene: TRBV18
clone size: .

CDR3 protein: CASSLQGANNEQFF
CDR3 DNA: TGCGCCAGCAGCTTGCAGGGGGCTAACAATGAGCAGTTCTTC
J gene: TRBJ2-1
D gene: TRBD1
V gene: TRBV5-1
clone size: .

CDR3 protein: CASRMGGAPYNEQFF
CDR3 DNA: TGTGCCAGCAGGATGGGGGGGGCCCCCTACAATGAGCAGTTCTTC
J gene: TRBJ2-1
D gene: .
V gene: TRBV7-3
clone size: .